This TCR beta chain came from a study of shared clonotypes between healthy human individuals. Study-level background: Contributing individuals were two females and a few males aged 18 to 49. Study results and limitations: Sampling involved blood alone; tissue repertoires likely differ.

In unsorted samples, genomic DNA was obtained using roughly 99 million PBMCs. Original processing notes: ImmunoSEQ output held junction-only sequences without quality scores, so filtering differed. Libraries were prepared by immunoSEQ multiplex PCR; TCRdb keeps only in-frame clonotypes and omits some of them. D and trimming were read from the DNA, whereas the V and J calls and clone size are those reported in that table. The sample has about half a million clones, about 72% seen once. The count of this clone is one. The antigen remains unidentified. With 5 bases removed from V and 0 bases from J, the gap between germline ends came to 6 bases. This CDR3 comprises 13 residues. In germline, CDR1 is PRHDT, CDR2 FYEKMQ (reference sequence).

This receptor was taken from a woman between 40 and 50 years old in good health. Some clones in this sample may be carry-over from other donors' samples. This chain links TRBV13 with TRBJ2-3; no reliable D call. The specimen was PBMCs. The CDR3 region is CASSEDSTDTQYF. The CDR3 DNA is TGTGCCAGCAGCGAGGACAGCACAGATACGCAGTATTTT.